A few counts support the clone carrying this TCR beta chain. No antigen is known for it. These data are taken from a study of T-cell memory formation after mild COVID-19. Study-wide results and limits: Among CD4+ contracting clones, most were CM and EM, and CD8+ ones EMRA.

TCRdb re-called the 5' RACE reads through MiXCR, storing one row per CDR3 protein. Among hundreds of thousands of distinct CDR3 sequences listed, around 22% were seen once. There are 15 residues in the CDR3. With 6 bases clipped from V and 1 base from J, the junction kept 3 bases outside the gene matches. Germline CDR1 and CDR2: MNHEY and SVGEGT. The genes are TRBV6-2 or TRBV6-3 and TRBJ2-7, with 13 bases that match TRBD2. The receptor was derived from an adult woman who had mild COVID-19 (a few samples of this study predate the infection). Cell type and time point are not known. Material: PBMCs or a T cell subset sorted from them (not recorded which). The CDR3 sequence: CASRGTSGVSYEQYF. The DNA for the CDR3 is TGTGCCAGCAGAGGGACTAGCGGGGTTTCCTACGAGCAGTACTTC.